This paragraph reports one T cell receptor (beta chain). There is no known antigen for this receptor. Base qualities were left out, and no much larger clone turns up one base away. CDR1 and CDR2 (MNHEY, SVGAGI) derive from the germline V gene. Inclusive of the bounding cysteine and phenylalanine, the CDR3 is 13 residues long. Only CDR3 DNA remains: 39 bases, in frame from the first base. V and J lose 5 bases and 5 bases, and a span of 13 bases separates them. The data derive from a study of blood T cell repertoires in COVID-19 (dated by TCRdb to the early 2020s). With respect to the entire study: Samples from collaborators originated in the United States, Italy and Spain and spanned both the acute and convalescent phases of COVID-19. The prospective study material was composed of cDNA or gDNA derived from T cells, B-cell-depleted T cells, or PBMCs. The samples were drawn from two sources: the first 160 participants of the ongoing ImmuneRACE study, and 1,254 subjects contributed by 6 global collaborators. Where available, HLA class I and class II types were obtained from metadata supplied by the sample provider rather than from assay-based typing. The sample metadata nearly always contained a de-identified subject ID, COVID-19 status, age in years and sex. The dataset comprised deeply sampled blood TCRbeta repertoires from subjects exposed to, actively infected with, or recovered from COVID-19. The repertoires were made available in a free public database intended to serve as a resource for research on the immune response to SARS-CoV-2.

The immunoSEQ Assay, a bias-controlled multiplex PCR, was used to amplify TCRbeta CDR3 regions from genomic DNA. On the authors' methods: Within the assay, amplification of reference gene primers was used to estimate how many nucleated cells each sample contained. To quantify the absolute abundance of each unique TCRbeta CDR3 rearrangement, sequence reads were collapsed and filtered. For each sample, productive Simpson clonality was calculated by taking the square root of Simpson's diversity index across productive rearrangements. Drawn from immuneACCESS, this table holds only the in-frame rearrangements with V and J called that TCRdb kept. Clones are partly lost; checked studies trace under half to an unresolved V gene and leave the rest unexplained. That table supplies the V and J calls and clone size; D and trimming were determined from the DNA. The sample yields over 150,000 clones; roughly 76% were counted once. The ten top clones hold around 10% of the sample.

What the research found in general, with its limitations: How much clinical and demographic metadata was included differed by source and by participant, and the metadata was provided uncurated.

One collaborating source in Seattle enrolled patients while the patients were actively infected and followed the patients over time throughout the course of disease. Whole blood was collected in K2EDTA tubes by collaborating institutions according to the institutions' own protocols. For TCRbeta analysis, collaborators shipped samples in one of three forms: frozen whole blood, isolated PBMCs, or DNA extracted from either of those sample types. The TCR comes from a woman of 80 years or more with COVID-19, enrolled during active disease. Sequencing was performed on peripheral blood. The chain is assembled from TRBV6-5 and TRBJ2-7; possibly the D gene is TRBD1, per 6 matching bases. The CDR3 protein sequence reads: CASSLQGIHEQYF. The DNA sequence reads TGTGCCAGCAGTCTACAGGGTATCCACGAGCAGTACTTC.